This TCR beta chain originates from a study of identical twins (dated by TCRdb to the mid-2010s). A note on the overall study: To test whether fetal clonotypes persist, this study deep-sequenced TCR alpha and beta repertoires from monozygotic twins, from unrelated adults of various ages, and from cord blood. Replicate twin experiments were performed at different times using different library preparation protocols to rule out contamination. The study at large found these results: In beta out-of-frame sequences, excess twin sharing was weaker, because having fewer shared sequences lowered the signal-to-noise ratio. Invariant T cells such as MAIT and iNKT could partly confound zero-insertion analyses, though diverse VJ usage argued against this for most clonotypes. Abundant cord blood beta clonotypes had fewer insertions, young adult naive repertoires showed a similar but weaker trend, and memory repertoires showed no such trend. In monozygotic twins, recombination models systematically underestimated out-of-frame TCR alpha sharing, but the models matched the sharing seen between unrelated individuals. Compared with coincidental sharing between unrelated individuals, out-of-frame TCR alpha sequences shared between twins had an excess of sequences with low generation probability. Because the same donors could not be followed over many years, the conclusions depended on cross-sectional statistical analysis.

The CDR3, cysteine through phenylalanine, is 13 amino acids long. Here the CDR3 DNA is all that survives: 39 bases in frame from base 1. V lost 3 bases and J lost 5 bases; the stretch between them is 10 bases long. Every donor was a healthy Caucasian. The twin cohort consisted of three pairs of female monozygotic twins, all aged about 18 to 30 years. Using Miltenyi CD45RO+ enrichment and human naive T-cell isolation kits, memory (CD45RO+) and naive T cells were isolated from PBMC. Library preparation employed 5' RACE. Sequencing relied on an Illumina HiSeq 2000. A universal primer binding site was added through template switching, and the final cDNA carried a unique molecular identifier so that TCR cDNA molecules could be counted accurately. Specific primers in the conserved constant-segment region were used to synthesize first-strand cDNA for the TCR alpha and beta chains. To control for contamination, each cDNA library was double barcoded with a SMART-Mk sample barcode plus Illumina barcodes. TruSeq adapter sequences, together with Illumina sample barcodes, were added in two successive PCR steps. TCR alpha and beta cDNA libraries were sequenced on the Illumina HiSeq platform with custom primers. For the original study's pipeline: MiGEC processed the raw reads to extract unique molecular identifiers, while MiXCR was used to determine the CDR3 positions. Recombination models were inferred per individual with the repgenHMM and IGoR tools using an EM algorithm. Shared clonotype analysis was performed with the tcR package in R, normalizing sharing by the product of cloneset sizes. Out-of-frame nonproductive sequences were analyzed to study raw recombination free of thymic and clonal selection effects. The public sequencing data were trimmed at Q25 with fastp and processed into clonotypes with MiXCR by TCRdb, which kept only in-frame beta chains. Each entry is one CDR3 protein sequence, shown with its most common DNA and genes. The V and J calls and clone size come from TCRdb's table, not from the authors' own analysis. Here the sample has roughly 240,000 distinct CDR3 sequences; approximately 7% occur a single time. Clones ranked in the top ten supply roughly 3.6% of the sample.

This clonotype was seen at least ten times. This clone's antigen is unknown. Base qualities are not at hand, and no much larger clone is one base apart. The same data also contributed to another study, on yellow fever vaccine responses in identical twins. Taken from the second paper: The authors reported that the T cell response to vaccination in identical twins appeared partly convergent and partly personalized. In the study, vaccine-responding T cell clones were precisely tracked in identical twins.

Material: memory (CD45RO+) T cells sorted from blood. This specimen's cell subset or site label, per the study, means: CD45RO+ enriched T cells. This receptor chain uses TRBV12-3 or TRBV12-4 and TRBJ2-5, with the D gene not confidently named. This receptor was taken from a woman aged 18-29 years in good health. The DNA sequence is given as TGTGCCAGCAGTTTGGCCGAGGCGGAGACCCAGTACTTC. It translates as CASSLAEAETQYF.